The clone carrying this TCR beta chain has a handful of counts. The antigen remains undetermined. The data belong to a study of response to subunit inactivated influenza vaccine. Findings and caveats of the study: Each seasonal influenza vaccination recruits few new T cells, the authors suggested.

TCRdb re-called the RT-PCR reads through MiXCR, storing one row per CDR3 protein. The table includes more than 450,000 distinct CDR3 sequences, approximately 7.7% detected once. Trimming took 4 bases from V and 5 from J, leaving 20 bases between them. Per the germline V gene, CDR1 is SQVTM and CDR2 is ANQGSEA. The CDR3 totals 15 residues. This specimen was PBMCs from blood, taken less than 25 months after vaccination. The V call is TRBV29-1, the J call TRBJ2-5, with D tentatively TRBD2 (5 bases). The sequence came from a man between 50 and 69 years old who received an inactivated influenza vaccine. The CDR3 bases are TGCAGCGTTGGATACCCGGGGAATTATGTTGAGACCCAGTACTTC. This gives the protein CSVGYPGNYVETQYF.